These 16 T cell receptor beta chains were all obtained from the same sample, sequenced in a study of post-analysis software for immune sequencing data. Study results and limitations: There were five or six TRBV segments more frequent in patients than controls, and TRBV5-6, TRBV5-1 and TRBV20-1 were among them.

Prepared TCR beta cDNA libraries contained unique molecular identifiers. TCRdb recomputed calls from the PCR reads with MiXCR, one row per CDR3 protein. This sample has about 620,000 distinct CDR3 sequences, with about 40% found just once. The antigens of these receptors remain unknown. The sequencing sample was made of blood. Receptor source: a girl between 10 and 17 years old with multiple sclerosis.

This clonotype was seen more than once but under ten times. The chain combines TRBV7-2 with TRBJ2-5; 7 bases map to TRBD1. The end of the DNA aligns better with TRBJ2-7, so the J call may be wrong. The CDR3 extends over 15 amino acids. Germline CDR1 is SGHTA and CDR2 is FQGNSA. CDR3 amino acids: CASSLEGTAIYEQYF. In DNA form, the CDR3 reads TGTGCCAGCAGCTTAGAGGGGACAGCCATATACGAGCAGTACTTC.

This clonotype appeared a few times. This chain joins TRBV20-1 and TRBJ2-5, with 7 bases lining up with TRBD2. Germline CDR1 DFQATT, CDR2 SNEGSKA (reference sequence). V shed 5 bases and J 3 bases; nucleotides not matched to a gene: 6. The CDR3 has 13 amino acids. In DNA form, the CDR3 reads TGCAGTGCTCCTGAAAGCGGGGAAGAGACCCAGTACTTC. Encoded protein: CSAPESGEETQYF.

The J gene is TRBJ2-7, the V gene TRBV30; D possibly corresponds to TRBD1 (5 bases). The V end lost 2 bases, the J end lost 2 bases, and 10 bases lay between the germline ends. Germline V lookup: CDR1 GTSNPN, CDR2 SVGIG (reference sequence). This CDR3 has 13 residues. Here the CDR3 DNA reads TGTGCCTGGAGTTTGGGGCAGACCTACGAGCAGTACTTC. It codes for CAWSLGQTYEQYF.

This clonotype showed up just a few times. The gene calls are TRBV7-2 and TRBJ2-7, with a possible D match to TRBD1 (5 bases). CDR1 is SGHTA, CDR2 FQGNSA, per germline. With 0 bases removed from V and 4 bases from J, the gap between germline ends came to 7 bases. CDR3 size: 13 residues. Written as DNA, the CDR3 is TGTGCCAGCAGCTTAGCGGGGCGGTACGAGCAGTACTTC. Translation: CASSLAGRYEQYF.

The rearrangement links TRBV14 to TRBJ2-4; D is possibly TRBD2 (6 bases). The DNA end favors TRBJ2-5, so the J call may be wrong. The CDR3 is 14 residues long. CDR1 is SGHDN and CDR2 is FVKESK in the germline V gene. The CDR3 region has the DNA TGTGCCAGCAGCCCCCTCTCCGGGGGAGAGACCCAGTACTTC. It specifies CASSPLSGGETQYF.

Comments on this clonotype: The CDR3 ends on some other residue instead of the conserved phenylalanine or tryptophan, so this is likely a read error. The chain carries TRBV12-3 or TRBV12-4 and TRBJ1-1; D is perhaps TRBD1 (5 bases). This CDR3 spans 13 amino acids. V lost 3 bases, J lost 3 bases, and 8 bases lay in between. Here the CDR3 DNA reads TGTGCCAGCAGTTTTTCGGGGGACACTGAAGCTTTCCTT. Translation: CASSFSGDTEAFL.

V usage is TRBV18 and J usage is TRBJ2-5; the D is unclear. The CDR3 is made up of 15 amino acids. Trimming pared 0 bases from V and 1 base from J, leaving 9 bases between. CDR1 and CDR2 from the germline V gene are KGHSH and LQKENI. CDR3 amino acids: CASSPPSVAQETQYF. The DNA for the CDR3 is TGTGCCAGCTCACCACCGTCGGTAGCCCAAGAGACCCAGTACTTC.

CDR3 nucleotides: TGCAGCGTTGTCGGTACTAGCGGGGGCAATGAGCAGTTCTTC. It encodes CSVVGTSGGNEQFF. The J gene is TRBJ2-1, the V gene TRBV29-1; 11 bases match TRBD2. The CDR3 has 14 residues. CDR1 and CDR2 from the germline V gene are SQVTM and ANQGSEA. The trim removed 4 bases at V and 6 bases at J, leaving 5 bases unmatched.

This clonotype has just a few counts. V usage is TRBV7-9 and J usage is TRBJ2-3; 9 bases align to TRBD2. This CDR3 is built from 17 residues. Germline values: CDR1 SEHNR, CDR2 FQNEAQ (reference sequence). V shed 5 bases, J shed 5 bases, and the junction held 14 bases outside the gene matches. CDR3 protein: CASSLPLRAGGGDTQYF. In DNA form, the CDR3 reads TGTGCCAGCAGCCTCCCACTGAGAGCGGGGGGTGGAGATACGCAGTATTTT.

The chain couples TRBV5-1 to TRBJ2-1; 11 nucleotides align to TRBD1. The CDR3 totals 15 residues. Unmatched junction bases numbered 7, after V lost 4 bases and J lost 7 bases. Germline V gene sequence: CDR1 SGHRS, CDR2 YFSETQ. The CDR3, as DNA: TGCGCCAGCAGCGCGGGGACAGGGGGTTCGAATGAGCAGTTCTTC. Translation: CASSAGTGGSNEQFF.

This clonotype was detected many times. Here the CDR3 DNA reads TGTGCCAGCAGCTCGGACAGGGCCACAGATACGCAGTATTTT. It encodes CASSSDRATDTQYF. The rearrangement links TRBV7-2 to TRBJ2-3, with TRBD1 matching 8 bases. Germline lookup yields CDR1 SGHTA and CDR2 FQGNSA. The CDR3 consists of 14 residues. V trimming: 4 bases; J trimming: 2 bases; junction bases outside the gene matches: 2.

The gene calls are TRBV20-1 and TRBJ2-3; 11 nucleotides line up with TRBD2. The junction had 12 bases not matched to a gene; V was cut back by 0 bases and J by 4 bases. The germline V gene encodes CDR1 DFQATT and CDR2 SNEGSKA (reference sequence). The CDR3 covers 18 residues. The chain's CDR3 is CSARDGMRLAGNADTQYF. The CDR3 nucleotides read TGCAGTGCTAGAGATGGGATGAGACTAGCGGGAAACGCAGATACGCAGTATTTT.

V gene TRBV7-9 combines with J gene TRBJ1-2; a possible D gene is TRBD1 (5 bases). The germline V gene has CDR1 SEHNR and CDR2 FQNEAQ (reference sequence). The CDR3 extends over 14 amino acids. V lost 5 bases and J 8 bases, leaving 18 bases between the germline ends. CDR3 protein: CASSRGGAKGGYTF. In nucleotides, the CDR3 is TGTGCCAGCAGCCGGGGTGGGGCGAAAGGAGGCTACACCTTC.

This chain links TRBV5-6 with TRBJ1-1, with 7 nucleotides matching TRBD1. CDR1 is SGHDT and CDR2 is YYEEEE in the germline V gene. The J segment lost 1 base and the V segment lost 2 bases, leaving 5 bases of the junction unmatched. This CDR3 has 15 amino acids. The CDR3 spells CASSLRTGSNTEAFF. Here the CDR3 DNA reads TGTGCCAGCAGCTTACGGACAGGTTCGAACACTGAAGCTTTCTTT.

This clonotype has a handful of counts. Its ends do not fully match the called genes, so a read error is possible. J is TRBJ1-6 and V is TRBV3-1; 7 nucleotides match TRBD1. Germline V lookup: CDR1 LGHDT, CDR2 YNNKEL (reference sequence). The CDR3 runs 15 residues. This chain's CDR3 is CAGSQGGGRPRSLHF. The CDR3 bases are TGTGCCGGCAGCCAAGGAGGGGGCAGGCCGAGATCCCTCCACTTT.

This clonotype was recorded at least ten times. The genes are TRBV7-9 and TRBJ2-5, with D perhaps TRBD2 (5 bases). Trimming left V 1 base short and J 4 bases short, with 7 bases between. This CDR3 is 13 amino acids long. Germline loops: CDR1 SEHNR, CDR2 FQNEAQ (reference sequence). The CDR3 loop reads CASSLVGGETQYF. CDR3 nucleotides: TGTGCCAGCAGCTTAGTCGGAGGAGAGACCCAGTACTTC.